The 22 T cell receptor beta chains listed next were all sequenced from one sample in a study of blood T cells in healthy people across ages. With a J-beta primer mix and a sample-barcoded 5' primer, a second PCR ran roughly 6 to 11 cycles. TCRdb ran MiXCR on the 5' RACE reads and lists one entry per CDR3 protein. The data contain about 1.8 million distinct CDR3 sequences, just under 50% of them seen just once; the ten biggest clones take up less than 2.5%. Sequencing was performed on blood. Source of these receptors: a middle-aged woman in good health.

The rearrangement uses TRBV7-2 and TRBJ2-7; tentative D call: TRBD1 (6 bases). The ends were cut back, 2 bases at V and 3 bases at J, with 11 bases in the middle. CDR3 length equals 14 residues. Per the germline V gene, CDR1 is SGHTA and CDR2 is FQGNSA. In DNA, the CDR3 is TGTGCCAGCAGCTTATCAGGGGCCGGCTACGAGCAGTACTTC. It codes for CASSLSGAGYEQYF.

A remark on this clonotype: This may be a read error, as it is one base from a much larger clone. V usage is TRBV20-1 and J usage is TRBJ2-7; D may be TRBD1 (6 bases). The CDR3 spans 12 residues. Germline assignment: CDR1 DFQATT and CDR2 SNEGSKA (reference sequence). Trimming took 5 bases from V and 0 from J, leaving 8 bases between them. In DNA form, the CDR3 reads TGCAGTGCTCTGACAGGCTCCTACGAGCAGTACTTC. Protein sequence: CSALTGSYEQYF.

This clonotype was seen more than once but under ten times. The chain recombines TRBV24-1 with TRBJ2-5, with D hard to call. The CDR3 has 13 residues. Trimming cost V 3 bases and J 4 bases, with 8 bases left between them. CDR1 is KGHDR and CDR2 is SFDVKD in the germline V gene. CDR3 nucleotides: TGTGCCACCAGTGATCCGGGCGCAGAGACCCAGTACTTC. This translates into CATSDPGAETQYF.

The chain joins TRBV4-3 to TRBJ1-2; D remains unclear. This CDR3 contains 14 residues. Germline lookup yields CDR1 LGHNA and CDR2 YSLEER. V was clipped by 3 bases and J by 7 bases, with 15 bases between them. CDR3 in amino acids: CASSQMGGIGGYTF. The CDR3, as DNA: TGCGCCAGCAGCCAGATGGGTGGCATTGGTGGCTACACCTTC.

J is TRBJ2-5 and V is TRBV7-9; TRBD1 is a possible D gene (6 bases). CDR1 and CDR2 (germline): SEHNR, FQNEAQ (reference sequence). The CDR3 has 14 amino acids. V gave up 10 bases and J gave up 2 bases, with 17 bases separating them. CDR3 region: CATGPGATQETQYF. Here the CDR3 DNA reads TGTGCCACAGGGCCAGGGGCAACACAAGAGACCCAGTACTTC.

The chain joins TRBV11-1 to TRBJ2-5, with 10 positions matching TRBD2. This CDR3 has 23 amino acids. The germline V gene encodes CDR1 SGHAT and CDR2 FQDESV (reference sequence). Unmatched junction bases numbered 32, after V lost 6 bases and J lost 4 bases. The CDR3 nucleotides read TGTGCCAGCAGGGACCCGGGGCCATCCGCCGAAAACATCCTAGCGGGGGATCGAGAGACCCAGTACTTC. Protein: CASRDPGPSAENILAGDRETQYF.

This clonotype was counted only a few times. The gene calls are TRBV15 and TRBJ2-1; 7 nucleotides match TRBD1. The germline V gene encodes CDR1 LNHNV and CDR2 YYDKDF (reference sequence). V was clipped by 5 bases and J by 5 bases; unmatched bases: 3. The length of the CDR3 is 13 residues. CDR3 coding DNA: TGTGCCACCAGCCCGGGACAGCACAATGAGCAGTTCTTC. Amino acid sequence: CATSPGQHNEQFF.

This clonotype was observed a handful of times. As DNA, the CDR3 is TGTGCCAGCAGTGAAAGCGGGATGCTGAGCTCCTACAATGAGCAGTTCTTC. Translation: CASSESGMLSSYNEQFF. V gene TRBV6-1 combines with J gene TRBJ2-1; TRBD2 aligns across 7 bases. V gave up 2 bases and J gave up 0 bases; unmatched junction bases: 7. The V gene's germline CDR1 is MNHNS and CDR2 SASEGT. This CDR3 has 17 amino acids.

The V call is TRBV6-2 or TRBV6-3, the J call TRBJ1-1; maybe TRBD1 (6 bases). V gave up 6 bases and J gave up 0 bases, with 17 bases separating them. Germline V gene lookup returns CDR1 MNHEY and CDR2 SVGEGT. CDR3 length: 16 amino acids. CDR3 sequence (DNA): TGTGCCAGCAGCCGCCTCGACAGGACCCTGAACACTGAAGCTTTCTTT. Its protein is CASSRLDRTLNTEAFF.

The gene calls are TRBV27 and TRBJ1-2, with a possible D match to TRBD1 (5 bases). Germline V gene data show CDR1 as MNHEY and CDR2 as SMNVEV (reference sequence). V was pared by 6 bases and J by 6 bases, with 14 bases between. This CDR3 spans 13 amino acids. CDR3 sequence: CASSPLGRDGYTF. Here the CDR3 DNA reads TGTGCCAGCAGCCCTTTAGGCAGGGATGGCTACACCTTC.

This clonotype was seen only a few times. CDR3 nucleotide sequence: TGTGCCAGCAGTGCGGAGGAGTGGGGGACCCAGTACTTC. It translates to CASSAEEWGTQYF. J is TRBJ2-5 and V is TRBV6-5, with D perhaps TRBD2 (5 bases). Germline CDR1 MNHEY, CDR2 SVGAGI. The CDR3 consists of 13 residues. Trimming stripped 5 bases from V and 7 bases from J, with 14 bases between.

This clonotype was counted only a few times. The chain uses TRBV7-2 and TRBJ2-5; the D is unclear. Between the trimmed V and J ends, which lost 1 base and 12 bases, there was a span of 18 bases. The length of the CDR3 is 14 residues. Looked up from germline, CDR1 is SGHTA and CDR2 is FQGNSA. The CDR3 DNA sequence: TGTGCCAGCAGCTTAGACCCCCAGGCCCTAGGGAAGTACTTC. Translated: CASSLDPQALGKYF.

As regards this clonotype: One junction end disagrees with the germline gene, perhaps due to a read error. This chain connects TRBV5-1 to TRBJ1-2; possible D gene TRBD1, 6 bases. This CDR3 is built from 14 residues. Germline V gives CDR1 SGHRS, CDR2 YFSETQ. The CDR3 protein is CASAGGTPNYDYTF. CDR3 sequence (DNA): TGCGCCAGCGCTGGAGGGACACCAAACTATGACTACACCTTC. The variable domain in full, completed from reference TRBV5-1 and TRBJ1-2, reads KAGVTQTPRYLIKTRGQQVTLSCSPISGHRSVSWYQQTPGQGLQFLFEYFSETQRNKGNFPGRFSGRQFSNSRSEMNVSTLELGDSALYLCASAGGTPNYDYTFGSGTRLTVV.

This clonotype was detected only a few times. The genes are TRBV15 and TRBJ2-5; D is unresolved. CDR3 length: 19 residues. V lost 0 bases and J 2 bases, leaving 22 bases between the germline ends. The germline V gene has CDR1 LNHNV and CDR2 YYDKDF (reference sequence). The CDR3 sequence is CATSRDRSLGLTLQETQYF. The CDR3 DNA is TGTGCCACCAGCAGAGATAGGTCCCTTGGCCTGACGCTACAAGAGACCCAGTACTTC.

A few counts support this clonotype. The CDR3 DNA is TGCAGTGCTAGAGGCCAACTGGGGGGGCAGTTCTTC. Translated: CSARGQLGGQFF. The V call is TRBV20-1, the J call TRBJ2-1; maybe TRBD2 (6 bases). Germline CDR1 reads DFQATT; CDR2 reads SNEGSKA (reference sequence). The CDR3 totals 12 residues. V dropped 1 base and J dropped 12 bases, with 13 bases sitting between them.

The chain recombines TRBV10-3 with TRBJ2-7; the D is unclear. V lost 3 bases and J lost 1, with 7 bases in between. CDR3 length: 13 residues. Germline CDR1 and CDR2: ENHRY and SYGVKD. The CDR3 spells CAISETRSYEQYF. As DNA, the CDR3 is TGTGCCATCAGTGAAACGAGATCCTACGAGCAGTACTTC.

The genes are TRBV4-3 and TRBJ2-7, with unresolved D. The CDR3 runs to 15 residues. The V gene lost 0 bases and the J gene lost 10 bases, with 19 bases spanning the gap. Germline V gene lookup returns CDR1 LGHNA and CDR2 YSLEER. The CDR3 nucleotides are TGCGCCAGCAGCCAAGATGCAGATTCACAAGAGGCCCAGTACTTC. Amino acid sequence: CASSQDADSQEAQYF.

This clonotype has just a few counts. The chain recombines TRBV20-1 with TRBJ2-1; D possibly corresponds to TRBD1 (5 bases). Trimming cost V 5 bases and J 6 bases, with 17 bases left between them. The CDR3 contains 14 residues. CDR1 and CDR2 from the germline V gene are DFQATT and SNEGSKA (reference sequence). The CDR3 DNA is TGCAGTGCTCCTCACAGGCAGTTGGGCAATGAGCAGTTCTTC. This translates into CSAPHRQLGNEQFF.

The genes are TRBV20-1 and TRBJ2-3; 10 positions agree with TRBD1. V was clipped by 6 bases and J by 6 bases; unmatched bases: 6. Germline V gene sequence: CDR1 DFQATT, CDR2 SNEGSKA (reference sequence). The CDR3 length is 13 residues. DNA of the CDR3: TGCAGTGCCGACAGGGGGCAACGGGATACGCAGTATTTT. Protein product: CSADRGQRDTQYF.

CDR3 sequence reads: CASSLAGRYEQYV. CDR3 nucleotide sequence: TGTGCCAGCAGCTTAGCGGGCAGATACGAGCAGTACGTC. This chain links TRBV7-9 with TRBJ2-5, with D unclear. The J call is doubtful: the DNA matches TRBJ2-7 better. CDR1 and CDR2 from the germline V gene are SEHNR and FQNEAQ (reference sequence). This CDR3 is built from 13 residues.

The CDR3: CASSQGGGHYEQYF. CDR3 DNA: TGCGCCAGCAGCCAAGGAGGGGGGCACTACGAGCAGTACTTC. The rearrangement uses TRBV4-3 and TRBJ2-7; D possibly uses TRBD1 or TRBD2 (6 bases each). Trimming shortened V by 1 base and J by 3 bases, and 10 bases separated the two germline ends. Germline CDR1 reads LGHNA; CDR2 reads YSLEER. The CDR3 runs 14 residues.

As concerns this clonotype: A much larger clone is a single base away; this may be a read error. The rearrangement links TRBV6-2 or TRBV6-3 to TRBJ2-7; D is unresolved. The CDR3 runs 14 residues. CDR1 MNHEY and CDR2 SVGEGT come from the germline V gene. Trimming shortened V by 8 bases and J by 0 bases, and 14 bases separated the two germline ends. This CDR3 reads CASGPAGSSYEQYF. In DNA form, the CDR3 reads TGTGCCAGCGGGCCGGCAGGATCCTCCTACGAGCAGTACTTC.